This passage covers 5 T cell receptor beta chains from one sample sequenced in a study of sequential checkpoint blockade in melanoma. Treatment defined: randomized to nivolumab then ipilimumab (arm A) or the reverse (arm B). Assay used: immunoSEQ multiplex PCR; TCRdb lists only in-frame clones, some missing. The table includes about 9,200 clones, around 23% detected once. Sequences were derived from tumor tissue (inferred from file names), sampled from a patient given nivolumab and ipilimumab in sequence. The origin of the receptors is a human donor with melanoma.

The chain carries TRBV28 and TRBJ1-3; D not certain. Trimming stripped 3 bases from V and 0 bases from J, with 6 bases between. Germline CDR1 and CDR2: MDHEN and SYDVKM. The CDR3 totals 14 residues. CDR3 amino acids: CASSFLGSGNTIYF. CDR3 coding DNA: TGTGCCAGCAGTTTTTTGGGCTCTGGAAACACCATATATTTT.

This clone has a handful of counts. The chain has TRBV6-8 and TRBJ2-7; the match to TRBD1 covers 9 bases. V dropped 5 bases and J dropped 3; count of bases not matched to a gene: 5. This CDR3 has 14 residues. Germline values: CDR1 MNHGY, CDR2 SAAAGT. The CDR3 DNA is TGTGCCAGCAGTGGGACAGGGTCGGTCTACGAGCAGTACTTC. As protein: CASSGTGSVYEQYF.

The chain couples TRBV12-5 to TRBJ2-1, with D perhaps TRBD1 or TRBD2 (6 bases each). CDR1 is LGHNT and CDR2 is FRNRAP in the germline V gene. The V end lost 0 bases, the J end lost 7 bases, and 7 bases lay between the germline ends. This CDR3 has 13 residues. Here the CDR3 DNA reads TGTGCTAGTGGTTTGGTAGGGGGGAATGAGCAGTTCTTC. Protein sequence: CASGLVGGNEQFF.

The chain joins TRBV6-8 to TRBJ1-3, with D unresolved. Germline CDR1 is MNHGY and CDR2 is SAAAGT. Trimming left V 6 bases short and J 3 bases short, with 9 bases between. This CDR3 spans 13 amino acids. The CDR3: CASSGLDGNTIYF. CDR3 bases: TGTGCCAGCAGCGGACTCGATGGAAACACCATATATTTT.

The genes are TRBV19 and TRBJ1-4; D uncertain. Germline lookup yields CDR1 LNHDA and CDR2 SQIVND (reference sequence). The CDR3 runs 15 residues. V was clipped by 7 bases and J by 0 bases, with 12 bases between them. CDR3 DNA: TGTGCCAGTAAGGCGGGATATGCAACTAATGAAAAACTGTTTTTT. This translates into CASKAGYATNEKLFF.